Below, one TCR beta chain is given with its context. This sample is drawn from a study of early T cells in non-severe SARS-CoV-2 infection. The CDR3 contains 15 residues. Trimming removed 3 bases from V and 3 bases from J; junction bases left unmatched: 6. Unique molecular identifiers were attached to individual cDNA molecules. TCRdb re-called the 5' RACE reads with MiXCR, one entry per CDR3 protein. The table records more than 85,000 distinct CDR3 sequences, approximately 16% of them present only once. Sequenced here: whole blood, sampled at baseline. This receptor was obtained from an adult who was a healthcare worker with PCR-confirmed SARS-CoV-2 infection or an uninfected control (not recorded which). The gene calls are TRBV12-3 or TRBV12-4 and TRBJ2-3, with 7 bases that match TRBD1. In DNA, the CDR3 is TGTGCCAGCAGTTTGAAGACAGGGTCGACAGATACGCAGTATTTT. This gives the protein CASSLKTGSTDTQYF.